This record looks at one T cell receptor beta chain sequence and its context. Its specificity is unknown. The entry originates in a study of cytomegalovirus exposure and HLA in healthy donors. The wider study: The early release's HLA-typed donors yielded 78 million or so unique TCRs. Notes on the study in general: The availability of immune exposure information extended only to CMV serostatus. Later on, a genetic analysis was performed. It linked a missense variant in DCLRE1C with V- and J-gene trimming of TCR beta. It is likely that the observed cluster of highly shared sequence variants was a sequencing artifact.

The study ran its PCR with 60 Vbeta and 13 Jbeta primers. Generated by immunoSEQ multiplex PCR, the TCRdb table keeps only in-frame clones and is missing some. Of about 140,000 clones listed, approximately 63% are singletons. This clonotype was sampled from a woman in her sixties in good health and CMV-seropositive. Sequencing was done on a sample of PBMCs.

CDR3 region: CSVSLGDTQYF. The CDR3 bases are TGCAGCGTAAGCCTTGGAGATACGCAGTATTTT. The J gene is TRBJ2-3, the V gene TRBV29-1; D unclear. This CDR3 region has 11 residues. V lost 6 bases and J 5 bases, leaving 9 bases between the germline ends. Germline V lookup: CDR1 SQVTM, CDR2 ANQGSEA.